This T cell receptor beta chain emerged from a study of T cells in Graves' hyperthyroidism and ophthalmopathy. Across 18 months, stable Graves' hyperthyroidism was marked by no progression to ophthalmopathy. Cells are PBMCs isolated from around 10 ml of fresh blood. The investigators amplified TCR beta CDR3 regions from RNA transcripts. In the first-round RT-PCR of the TCR CDR3, the HTBI primer set was used. TCRdb reanalysed the multiplex PCR reads using MiXCR and keeps one entry per CDR3 protein. The repertoire holds under 450,000 distinct CDR3 sequences, approximately 14% seen once, with less than 15% in the top ten. This clonotype was detected ten times or more. Looked up from germline, CDR1 is SGHAT and CDR2 is FQNNGV. This CDR3 region has 15 residues. Deletions cut 5 bases from V and 0 bases from J, with 14 bases between.

Material for sequencing was blood. The genes are TRBV11-2 and TRBJ2-7; perhaps TRBD2 as D (6 bases). The source is a woman younger than 30 with Graves' hyperthyroidism. CDR3 coding DNA: TGTGCCAGCAGCCCCTTGGCGGGACCCTCCTACGAGCAGTACTTC. It specifies CASSPLAGPSYEQYF. Based on the CDR3 plus reference TRBV11-2 and TRBJ2-7, the full variable domain is EAGVAQSPRYKIIEKRQSVAFWCNPISGHATLYWYQQILGQGPKLLIQFQNNGVVDDSQLPKDRFSAERLKGVDSTLKIQPAKLEDSAVYLCASSPLAGPSYEQYFGPGTRLTVT.